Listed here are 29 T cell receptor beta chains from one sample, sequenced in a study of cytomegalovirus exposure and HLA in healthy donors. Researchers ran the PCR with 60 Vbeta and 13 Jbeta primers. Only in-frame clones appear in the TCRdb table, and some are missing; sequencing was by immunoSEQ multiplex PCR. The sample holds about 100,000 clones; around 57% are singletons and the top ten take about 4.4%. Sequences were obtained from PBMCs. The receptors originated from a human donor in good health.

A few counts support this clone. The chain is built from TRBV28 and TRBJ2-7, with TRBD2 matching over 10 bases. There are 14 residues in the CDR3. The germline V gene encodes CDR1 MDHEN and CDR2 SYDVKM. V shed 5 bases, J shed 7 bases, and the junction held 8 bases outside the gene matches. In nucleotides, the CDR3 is TGTGCCAGCAGTCCTCAACGGACTAGCGGTGAGCAGTACTTC. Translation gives CASSPQRTSGEQYF.

CDR3 sequence (DNA): TGTGCCAGCAGTTACCGAACAGGGAACACCGGGGAGCTGTTTTTT. Protein sequence: CASSYRTGNTGELFF. J is TRBJ2-2 and V is TRBV6-5; D perhaps matches TRBD1 (5 bases). This CDR3 is 15 amino acids long. V gave up 2 bases and J gave up 1 base, with 8 bases separating them. Germline lookup yields CDR1 MNHEY and CDR2 SVGAGI.

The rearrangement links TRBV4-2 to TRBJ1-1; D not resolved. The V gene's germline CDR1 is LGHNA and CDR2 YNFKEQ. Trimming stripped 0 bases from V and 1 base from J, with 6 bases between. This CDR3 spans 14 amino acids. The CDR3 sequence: CASSQDVRNTEAFF. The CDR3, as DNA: TGTGCCAGCAGCCAAGACGTGAGGAACACTGAAGCTTTCTTT.

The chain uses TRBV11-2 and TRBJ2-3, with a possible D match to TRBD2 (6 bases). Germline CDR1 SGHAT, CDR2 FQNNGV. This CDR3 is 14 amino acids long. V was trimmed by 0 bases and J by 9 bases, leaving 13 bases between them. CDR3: CASSLDRGDWTQYF. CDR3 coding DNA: TGTGCCAGCAGCTTAGATCGTGGGGACTGGACGCAGTATTTT.

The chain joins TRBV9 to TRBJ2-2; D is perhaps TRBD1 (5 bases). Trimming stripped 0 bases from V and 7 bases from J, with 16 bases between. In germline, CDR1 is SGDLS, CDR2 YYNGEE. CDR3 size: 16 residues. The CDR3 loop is CASSVASARGGGELFF. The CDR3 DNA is TGTGCCAGCAGCGTAGCTTCGGCAAGGGGCGGCGGGGAGCTGTTTTTT. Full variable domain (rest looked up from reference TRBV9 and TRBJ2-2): DSGVTQTPKHLITATGQRVTLRCSPRSGDLSVYWYQQSLDQGLQFLIQYYNGEERAKGNILERFSAQQFPDLHSELNLSSLELGDSALYFCASSVASARGGGELFFGEGSRLTVL.

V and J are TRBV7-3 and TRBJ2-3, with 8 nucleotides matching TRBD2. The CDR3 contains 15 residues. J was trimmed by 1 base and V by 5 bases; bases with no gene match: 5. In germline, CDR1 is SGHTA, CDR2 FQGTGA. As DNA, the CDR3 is TGTGCCAGCAGCCACGGGGGGGTAGGCACAGATACGCAGTATTTT. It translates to CASSHGGVGTDTQYF. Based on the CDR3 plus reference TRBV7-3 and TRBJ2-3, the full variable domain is GAGVSQTPSNKVTEKGKYVELRCDPISGHTALYWYRQSLGQGPEFLIYFQGTGAADDSGLPNDRFFAVRPEGSVSTLKIQRTERGDSAVYLCASSHGGVGTDTQYFGPGTRLTVL.

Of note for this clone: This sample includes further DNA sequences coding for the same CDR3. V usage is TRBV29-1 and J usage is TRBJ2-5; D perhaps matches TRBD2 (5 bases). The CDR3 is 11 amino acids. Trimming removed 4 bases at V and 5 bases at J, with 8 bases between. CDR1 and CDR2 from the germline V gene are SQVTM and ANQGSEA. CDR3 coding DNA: TGCAGCGTTGGCGGGCGGGAGACCCAGTACTTC. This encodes CSVGGRETQYF.

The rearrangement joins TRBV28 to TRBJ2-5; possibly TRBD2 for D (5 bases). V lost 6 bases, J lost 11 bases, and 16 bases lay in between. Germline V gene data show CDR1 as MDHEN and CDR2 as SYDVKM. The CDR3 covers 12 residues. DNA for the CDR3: TGTGCCAGCAGCCCTGATATTTGGGAGCAGTACTTC. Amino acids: CASSPDIWEQYF.

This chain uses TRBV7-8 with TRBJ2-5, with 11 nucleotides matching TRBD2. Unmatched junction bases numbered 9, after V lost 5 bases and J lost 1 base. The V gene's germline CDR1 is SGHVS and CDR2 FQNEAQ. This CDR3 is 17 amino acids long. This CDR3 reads CASSAPTSGRGQETQYF. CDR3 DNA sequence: TGTGCCAGCAGCGCCCCCACTAGCGGGAGAGGCCAAGAGACCCAGTACTTC.

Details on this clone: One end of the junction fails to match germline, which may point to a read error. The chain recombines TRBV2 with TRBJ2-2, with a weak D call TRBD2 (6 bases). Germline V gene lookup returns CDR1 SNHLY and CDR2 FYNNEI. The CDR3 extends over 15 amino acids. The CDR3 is CASNELAENTGELFF. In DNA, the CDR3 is TGTGCCAGCAATGAACTAGCTGAGAACACCGGGGAGCTGTTTTTT.

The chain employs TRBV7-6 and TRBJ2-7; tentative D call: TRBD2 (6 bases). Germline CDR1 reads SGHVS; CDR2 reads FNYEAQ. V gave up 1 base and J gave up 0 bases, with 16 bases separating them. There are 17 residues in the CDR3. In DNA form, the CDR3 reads TGTGCCAGCAGCTTAGGGGGCGGAGGGAAGAGCTCCTACGAGCAGTACTTC. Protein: CASSLGGGGKSSYEQYF.

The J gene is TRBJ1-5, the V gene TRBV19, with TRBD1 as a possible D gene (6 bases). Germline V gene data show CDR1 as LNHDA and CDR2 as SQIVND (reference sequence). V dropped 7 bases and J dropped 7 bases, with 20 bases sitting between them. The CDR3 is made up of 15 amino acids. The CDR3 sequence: CASTHWGHWKQPQHF. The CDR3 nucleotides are TGTGCCAGTACCCATTGGGGACACTGGAAACAGCCCCAGCATTTT. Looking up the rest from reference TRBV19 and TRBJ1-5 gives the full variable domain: DGGITQSPKYLFRKEGQNVTLSCEQNLNHDAMYWYRQDPGQGLRLIYYSQIVNDFQKGDIAEGYSVSREKKESFPLTVTSAQKNPTAFYLCASTHWGHWKQPQHFGDGTRLSIL.

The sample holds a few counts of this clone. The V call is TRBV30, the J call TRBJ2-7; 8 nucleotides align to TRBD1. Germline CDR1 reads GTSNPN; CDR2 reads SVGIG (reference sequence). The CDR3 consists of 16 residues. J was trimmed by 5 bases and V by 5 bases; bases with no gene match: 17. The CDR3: CAWGTGISPGRDEQYF. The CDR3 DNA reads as TGTGCCTGGGGGACAGGCATCTCTCCCGGCCGTGACGAGCAGTACTTC. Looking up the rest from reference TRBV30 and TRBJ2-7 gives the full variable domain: SQTIHQWPATLVQPVGSPLSLECTVEGTSNPNLYWYRQAAGRGLQLLFYSVGIGQISSEVPQNLSASRPQDRQFILSSKKLLLSDSGFYLCAWGTGISPGRDEQYFGPGTRLTVT.

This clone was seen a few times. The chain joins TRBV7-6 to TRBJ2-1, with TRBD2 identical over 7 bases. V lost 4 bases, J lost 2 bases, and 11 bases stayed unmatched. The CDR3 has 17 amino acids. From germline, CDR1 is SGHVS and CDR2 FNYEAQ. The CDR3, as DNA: TGTGCCAGCAGCTCTCCTAGCGGAGCGGGCGCCTACAATGAGCAGTTCTTC. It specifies CASSSPSGAGAYNEQFF.

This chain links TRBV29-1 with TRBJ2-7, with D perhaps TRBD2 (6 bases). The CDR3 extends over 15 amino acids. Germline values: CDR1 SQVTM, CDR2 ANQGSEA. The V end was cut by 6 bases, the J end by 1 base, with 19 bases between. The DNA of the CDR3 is TGCAGCGTAGCTCGGTTGGGCGGACTATCCTACGAGCAGTACTTC. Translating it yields CSVARLGGLSYEQYF.

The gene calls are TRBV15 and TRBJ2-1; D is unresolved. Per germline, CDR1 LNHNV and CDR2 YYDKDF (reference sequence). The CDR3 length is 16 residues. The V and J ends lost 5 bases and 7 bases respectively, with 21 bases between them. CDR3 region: CATSPPDPFTVNEQFF. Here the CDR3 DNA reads TGTGCCACCAGCCCCCCAGACCCCTTCACAGTGAATGAGCAGTTCTTC.

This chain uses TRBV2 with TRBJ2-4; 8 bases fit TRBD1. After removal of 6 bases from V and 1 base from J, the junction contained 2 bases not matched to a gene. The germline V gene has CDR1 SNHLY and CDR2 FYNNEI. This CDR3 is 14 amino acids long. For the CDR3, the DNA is TGTGCCAGCAGCCGGGACAGGGCCAAAAACATTCAGTACTTC. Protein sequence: CASSRDRAKNIQYF.

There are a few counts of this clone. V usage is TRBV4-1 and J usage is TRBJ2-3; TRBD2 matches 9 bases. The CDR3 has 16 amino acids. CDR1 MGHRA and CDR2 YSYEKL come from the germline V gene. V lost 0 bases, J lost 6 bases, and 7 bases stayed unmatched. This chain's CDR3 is CASSQDRGLAGDTQYF. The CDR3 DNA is TGCGCCAGCAGCCAAGATCGGGGCCTAGCGGGGGATACGCAGTATTTT.

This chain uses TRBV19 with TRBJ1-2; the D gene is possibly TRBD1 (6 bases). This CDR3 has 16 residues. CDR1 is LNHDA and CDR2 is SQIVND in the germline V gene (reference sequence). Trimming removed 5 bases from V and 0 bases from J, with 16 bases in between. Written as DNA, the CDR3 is TGTGCCAGTAGTCCCCGGCCGGGACATCCTAACTATGGCTACACCTTC. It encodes CASSPRPGHPNYGYTF.

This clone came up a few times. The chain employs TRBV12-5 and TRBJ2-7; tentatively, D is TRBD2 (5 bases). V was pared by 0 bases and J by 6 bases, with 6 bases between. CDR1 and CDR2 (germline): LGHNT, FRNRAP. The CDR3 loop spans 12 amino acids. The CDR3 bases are TGTGCTAGTGGTTTGGTACGGGGCGAGCAGTACTTC. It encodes CASGLVRGEQYF.

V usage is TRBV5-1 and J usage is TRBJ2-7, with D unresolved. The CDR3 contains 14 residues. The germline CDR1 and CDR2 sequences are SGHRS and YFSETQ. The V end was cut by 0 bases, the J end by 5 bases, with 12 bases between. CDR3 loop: CASSLDPFYNEQYF. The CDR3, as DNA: TGCGCCAGCAGCTTGGACCCCTTCTATAACGAGCAGTACTTC.

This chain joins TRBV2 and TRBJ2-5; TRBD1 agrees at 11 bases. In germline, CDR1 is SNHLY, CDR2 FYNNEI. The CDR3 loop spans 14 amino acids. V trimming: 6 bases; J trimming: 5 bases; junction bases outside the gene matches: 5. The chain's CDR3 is CASSLDRGRETQYF. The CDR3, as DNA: TGTGCCAGCAGCCTGGACAGGGGGCGTGAGACCCAGTACTTC.

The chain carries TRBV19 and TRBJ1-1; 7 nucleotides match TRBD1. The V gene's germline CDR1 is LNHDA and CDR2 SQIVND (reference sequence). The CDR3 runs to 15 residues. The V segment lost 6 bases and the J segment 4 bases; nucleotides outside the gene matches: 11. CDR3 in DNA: TGTGCCAGTAGCCTGACAGGGTTGGGGGGCACTGAAGCTTTCTTT. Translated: CASSLTGLGGTEAFF.

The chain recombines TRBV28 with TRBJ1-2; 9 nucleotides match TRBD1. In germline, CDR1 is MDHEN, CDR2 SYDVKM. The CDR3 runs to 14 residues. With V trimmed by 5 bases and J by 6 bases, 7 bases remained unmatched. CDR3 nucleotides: TGTGCCAGCAGTAAAACAGGGGGCGGACATGGCTACACCTTC. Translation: CASSKTGGGHGYTF.

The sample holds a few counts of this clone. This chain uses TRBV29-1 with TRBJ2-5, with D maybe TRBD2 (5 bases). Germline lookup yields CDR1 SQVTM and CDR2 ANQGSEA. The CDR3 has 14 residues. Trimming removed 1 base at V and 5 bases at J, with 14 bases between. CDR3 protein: CSVEGGRFGETQYF. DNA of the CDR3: TGCAGCGTTGAAGGAGGGCGATTTGGGGAGACCCAGTACTTC.

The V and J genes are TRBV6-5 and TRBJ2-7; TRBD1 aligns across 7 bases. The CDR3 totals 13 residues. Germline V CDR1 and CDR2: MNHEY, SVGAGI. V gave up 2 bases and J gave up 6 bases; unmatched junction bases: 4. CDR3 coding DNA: TGTGCCAGCAGTTACGGTAGGACAGGCGAGCAGTACTTC. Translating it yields CASSYGRTGEQYF.

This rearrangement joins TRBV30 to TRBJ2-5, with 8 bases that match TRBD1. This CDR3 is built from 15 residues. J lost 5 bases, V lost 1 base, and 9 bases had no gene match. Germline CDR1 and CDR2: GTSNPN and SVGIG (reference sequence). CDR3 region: CAWSAQGAREETQYF. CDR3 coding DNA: TGTGCCTGGAGTGCCCAGGGGGCTAGGGAGGAGACCCAGTACTTC.

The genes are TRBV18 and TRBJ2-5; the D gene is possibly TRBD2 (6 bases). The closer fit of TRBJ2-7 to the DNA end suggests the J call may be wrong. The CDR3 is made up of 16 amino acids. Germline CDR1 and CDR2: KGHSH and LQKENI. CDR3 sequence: CASSPLGGKGTYEQYF. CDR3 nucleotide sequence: TGTGCCAGCTCACCACTCGGGGGAAAGGGGACCTACGAGCAGTACTTC.

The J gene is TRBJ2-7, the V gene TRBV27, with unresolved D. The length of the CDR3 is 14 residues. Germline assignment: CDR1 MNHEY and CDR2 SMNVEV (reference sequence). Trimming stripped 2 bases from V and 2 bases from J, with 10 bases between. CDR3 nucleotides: TGTGCCAGCAGTTTACAACAGTTTACCTACGAGCAGTACTTC. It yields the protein CASSLQQFTYEQYF.